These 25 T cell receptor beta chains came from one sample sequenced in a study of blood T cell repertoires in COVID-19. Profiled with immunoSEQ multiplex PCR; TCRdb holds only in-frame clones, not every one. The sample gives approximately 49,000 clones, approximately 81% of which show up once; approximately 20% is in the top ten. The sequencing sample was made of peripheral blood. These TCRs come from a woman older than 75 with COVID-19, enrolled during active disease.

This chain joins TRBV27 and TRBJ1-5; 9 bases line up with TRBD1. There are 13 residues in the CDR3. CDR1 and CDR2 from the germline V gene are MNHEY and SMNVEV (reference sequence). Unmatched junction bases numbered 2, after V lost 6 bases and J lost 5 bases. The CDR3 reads CASRRQGDQPQHF. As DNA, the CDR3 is TGTGCCAGCAGACGACAGGGGGATCAGCCCCAGCATTTT.

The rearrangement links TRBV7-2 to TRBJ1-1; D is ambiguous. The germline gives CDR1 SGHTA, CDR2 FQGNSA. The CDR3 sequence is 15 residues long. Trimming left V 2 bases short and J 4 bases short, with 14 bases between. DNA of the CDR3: TGTGCCAGCAGCTTAAACGGAGGCCTGGGCACTGAAGCTTTCTTT. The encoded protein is CASSLNGGLGTEAFF.

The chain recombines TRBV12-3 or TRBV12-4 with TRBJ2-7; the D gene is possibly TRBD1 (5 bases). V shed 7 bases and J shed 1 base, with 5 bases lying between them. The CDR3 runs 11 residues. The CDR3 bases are TGTGCCAGCACAGGGTCCTACGAGCAGTACTTC. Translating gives CASTGSYEQYF.

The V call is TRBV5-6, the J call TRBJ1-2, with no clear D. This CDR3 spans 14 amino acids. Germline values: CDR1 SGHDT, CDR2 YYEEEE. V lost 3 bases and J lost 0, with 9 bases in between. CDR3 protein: CASSSSGTNYGYTF. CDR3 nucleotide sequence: TGTGCCAGCAGCTCATCCGGGACTAACTATGGCTACACCTTC.

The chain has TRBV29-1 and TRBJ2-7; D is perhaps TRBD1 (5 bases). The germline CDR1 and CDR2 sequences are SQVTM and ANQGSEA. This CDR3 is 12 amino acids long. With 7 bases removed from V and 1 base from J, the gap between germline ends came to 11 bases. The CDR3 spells CSATTDSYEQYF. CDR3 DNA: TGCAGCGCCACGACAGATTCCTACGAGCAGTACTTC.

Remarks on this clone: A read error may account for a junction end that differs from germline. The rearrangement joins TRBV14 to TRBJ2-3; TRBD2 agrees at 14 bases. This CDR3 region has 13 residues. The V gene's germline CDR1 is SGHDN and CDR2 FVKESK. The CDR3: CASSQGGLAGVLF. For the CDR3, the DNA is TGTGCCAGCAGCCAAGGGGGACTAGCGGGAGTCCTCTTT.

The CDR3 sequence is CASSPGTGGSTGELFF. The CDR3 region has the DNA TGTGCCAGCAGCCCAGGGACAGGGGGCAGCACCGGGGAGCTGTTTTTT. V usage is TRBV11-3 and J usage is TRBJ2-2; 12 nucleotides line up with TRBD1. CDR3 length: 16 residues. The V gene end was trimmed by 5 bases and the J gene end by 4 bases; junction bases not matched to a gene: 5. Germline V CDR1 and CDR2: SGHNT, YENEEA.

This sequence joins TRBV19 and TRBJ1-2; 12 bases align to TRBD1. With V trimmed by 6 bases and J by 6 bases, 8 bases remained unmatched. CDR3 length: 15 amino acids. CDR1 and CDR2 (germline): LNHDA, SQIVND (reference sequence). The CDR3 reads CASRNPGQGADGYTF. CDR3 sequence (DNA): TGTGCCAGTAGAAATCCGGGACAGGGGGCGGATGGCTACACCTTC.

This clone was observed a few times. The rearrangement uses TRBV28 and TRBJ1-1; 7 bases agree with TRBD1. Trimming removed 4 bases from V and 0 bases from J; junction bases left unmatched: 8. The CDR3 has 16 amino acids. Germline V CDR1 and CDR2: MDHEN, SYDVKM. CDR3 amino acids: CASSSSTTGLNTEAFF. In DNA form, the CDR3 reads TGTGCCAGCAGTTCTTCAACGACAGGGCTGAACACTGAAGCTTTCTTT.

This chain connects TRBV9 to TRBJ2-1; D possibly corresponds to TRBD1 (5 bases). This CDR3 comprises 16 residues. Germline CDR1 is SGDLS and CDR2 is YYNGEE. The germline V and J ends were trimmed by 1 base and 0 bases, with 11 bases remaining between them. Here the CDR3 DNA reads TGTGCCAGCAGCGTACTAAGCGACAGCTCCTACAATGAGCAGTTCTTC. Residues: CASSVLSDSSYNEQFF. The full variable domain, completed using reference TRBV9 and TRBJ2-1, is DSGVTQTPKHLITATGQRVTLRCSPRSGDLSVYWYQQSLDQGLQFLIQYYNGEERAKGNILERFSAQQFPDLHSELNLSSLELGDSALYFCASSVLSDSSYNEQFFGPGTRLTVL.

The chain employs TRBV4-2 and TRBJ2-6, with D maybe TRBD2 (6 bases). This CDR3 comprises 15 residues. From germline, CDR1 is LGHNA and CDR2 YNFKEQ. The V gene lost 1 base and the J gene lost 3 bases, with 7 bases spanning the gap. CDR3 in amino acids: CASSQGGGGANVLTF. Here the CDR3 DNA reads TGTGCCAGCAGCCAAGGGGGAGGTGGGGCCAACGTCCTGACTTTC.

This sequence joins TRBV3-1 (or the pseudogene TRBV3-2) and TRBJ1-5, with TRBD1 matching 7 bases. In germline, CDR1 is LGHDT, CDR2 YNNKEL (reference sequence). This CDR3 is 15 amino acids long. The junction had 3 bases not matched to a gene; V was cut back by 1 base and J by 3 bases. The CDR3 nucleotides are TGTGCCAGCAGCCAAGGACAGGGCCTCAATCAGCCCCAGCATTTT. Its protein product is CASSQGQGLNQPQHF.

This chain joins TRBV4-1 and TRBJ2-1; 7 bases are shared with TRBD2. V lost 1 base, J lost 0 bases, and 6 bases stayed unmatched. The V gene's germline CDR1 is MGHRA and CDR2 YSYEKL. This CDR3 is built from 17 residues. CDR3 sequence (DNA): TGCGCCAGCAGCCAAGTTCTCGGGGGGAGCTCCTACAATGAGCAGTTCTTC. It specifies CASSQVLGGSSYNEQFF.

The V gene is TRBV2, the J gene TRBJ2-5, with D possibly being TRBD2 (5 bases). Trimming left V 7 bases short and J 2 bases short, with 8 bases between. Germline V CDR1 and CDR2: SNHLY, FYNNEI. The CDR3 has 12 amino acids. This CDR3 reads CASTGLQETQYF. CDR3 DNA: TGTGCCAGCACCGGACTTCAAGAGACCCAGTACTTC.

CDR3 bases: TGTGCCAGTAGTAGCGCGGGGCAAGAGACCCAGTACTTC. Its protein product is CASSSAGQETQYF. The chain employs TRBV19 and TRBJ2-5, with D perhaps TRBD2 (6 bases). The CDR3 totals 13 residues. Per the germline V gene, CDR1 is LNHDA and CDR2 is SQIVND (reference sequence). Deletions cut 4 bases from V and 2 bases from J, with 8 bases between.

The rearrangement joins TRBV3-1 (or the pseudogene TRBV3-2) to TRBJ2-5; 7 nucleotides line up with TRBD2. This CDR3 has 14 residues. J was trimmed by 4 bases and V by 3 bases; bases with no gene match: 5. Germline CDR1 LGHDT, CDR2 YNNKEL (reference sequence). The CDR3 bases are TGTGCCAGCAGCCATACCCGACTAGCAGAGACCCAGTACTTC. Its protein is CASSHTRLAETQYF.

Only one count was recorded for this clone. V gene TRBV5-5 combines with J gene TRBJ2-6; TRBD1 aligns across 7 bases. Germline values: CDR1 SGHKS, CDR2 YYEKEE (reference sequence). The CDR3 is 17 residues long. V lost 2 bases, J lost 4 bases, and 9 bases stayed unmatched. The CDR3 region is CASSFRDSIAGANVLTF. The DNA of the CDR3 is TGTGCCAGCAGCTTCCGGGACAGTATAGCCGGGGCCAACGTCCTGACTTTC.

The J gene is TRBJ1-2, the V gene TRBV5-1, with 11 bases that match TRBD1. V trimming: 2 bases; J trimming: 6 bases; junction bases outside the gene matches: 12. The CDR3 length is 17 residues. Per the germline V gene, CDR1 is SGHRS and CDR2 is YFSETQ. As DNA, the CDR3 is TGCGCCAGCAGCTTCCGACAAACCAGGACAGGGGGCCATGGCTACACCTTC. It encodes CASSFRQTRTGGHGYTF.

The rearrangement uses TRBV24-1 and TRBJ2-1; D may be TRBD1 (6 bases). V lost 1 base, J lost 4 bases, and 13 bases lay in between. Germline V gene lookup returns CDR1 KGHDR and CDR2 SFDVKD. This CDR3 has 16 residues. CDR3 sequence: CATSDFPTGMYNEQFF. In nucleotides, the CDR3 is TGTGCCACCAGTGATTTCCCAACAGGGATGTACAATGAGCAGTTCTTC.

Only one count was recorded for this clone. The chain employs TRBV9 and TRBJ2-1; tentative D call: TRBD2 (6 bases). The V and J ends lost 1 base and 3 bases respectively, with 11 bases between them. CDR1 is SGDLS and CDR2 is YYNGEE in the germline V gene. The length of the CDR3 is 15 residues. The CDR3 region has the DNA TGTGCCAGCAGCGTAAGGCTAGCGAACTACAATGAGCAGTTCTTC. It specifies CASSVRLANYNEQFF.

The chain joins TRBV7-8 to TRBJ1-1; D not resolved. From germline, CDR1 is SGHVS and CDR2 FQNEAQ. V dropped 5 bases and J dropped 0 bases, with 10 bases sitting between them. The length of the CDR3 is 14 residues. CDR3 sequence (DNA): TGTGCCAGCAGCATCAGGTCACTGAACACTGAAGCTTTCTTT. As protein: CASSIRSLNTEAFF.

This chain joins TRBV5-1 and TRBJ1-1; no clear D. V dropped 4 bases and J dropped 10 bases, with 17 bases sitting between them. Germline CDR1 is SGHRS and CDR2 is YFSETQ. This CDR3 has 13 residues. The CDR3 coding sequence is TGCGCCAGCAGCCCCTCAGACGGCCGGGGAGCTTTCTTT. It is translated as CASSPSDGRGAFF.

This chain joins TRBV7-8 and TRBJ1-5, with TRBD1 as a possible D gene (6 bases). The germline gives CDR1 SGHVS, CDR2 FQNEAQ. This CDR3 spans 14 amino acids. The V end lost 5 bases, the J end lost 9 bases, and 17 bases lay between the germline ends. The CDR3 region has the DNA TGTGCCAGCAGCATGGGGCAGGGACATCTGCCCCAGCATTTT. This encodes CASSMGQGHLPQHF.

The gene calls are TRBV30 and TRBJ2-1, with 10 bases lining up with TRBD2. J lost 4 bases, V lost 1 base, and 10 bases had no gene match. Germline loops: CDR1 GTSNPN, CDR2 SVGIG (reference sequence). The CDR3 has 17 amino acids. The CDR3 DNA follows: TGTGCCTGGAGTGGAATCTCTAGCGGGAGAAAGTACAATGAGCAGTTCTTC. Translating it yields CAWSGISSGRKYNEQFF.

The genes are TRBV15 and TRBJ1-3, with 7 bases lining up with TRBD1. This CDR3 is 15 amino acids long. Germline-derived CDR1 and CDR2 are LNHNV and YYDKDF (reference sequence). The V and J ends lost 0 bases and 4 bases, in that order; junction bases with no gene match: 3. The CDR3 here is CATSRDWTGGNTIYF. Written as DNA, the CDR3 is TGTGCCACCAGCAGAGATTGGACAGGAGGAAACACCATATATTTT.